This T cell receptor beta chain was identified in a study of blood T cell repertoires in COVID-19. Whole-study context: The cDNA or gDNA used as material had been derived from T cells, B-cell-depleted T cells, or PBMCs.

Assay: immunoSEQ multiplex PCR; the TCRdb copy retains only in-frame clones and omits some. The sample holds hundreds of thousands of clones; 70% to 90% are singletons and the top ten take under 3%. Seattle patients were enrolled during active infection and followed longitudinally. In germline, CDR1 is MNHNY, CDR2 SVGAGI (reference sequence). V shed 2 bases, J shed 0 bases, and the junction held 5 bases outside the gene matches. This CDR3 contains 16 residues. This clonotype was obtained from a woman aged 55-69 years with COVID-19, enrolled during active disease. The chain couples TRBV6-6 to TRBJ2-5; 8 nucleotides match TRBD2. Input material: peripheral blood. The CDR3, as DNA: TGTGCCAGCAGTTACAGGACTAGCCGAAACCAAGAGACCCAGTACTTC. The encoded protein is CASSYRTSRNQETQYF.